This T cell receptor (beta chain) was obtained from a study of blood T cells in healthy people across ages. The germline V gene encodes CDR1 MNHNY and CDR2 SVGAGI (reference sequence). This CDR3 is 14 amino acids long. Trimming took 7 bases from V and 1 from J; bases not matched to a gene: 6. This clonotype was found many times. Its matching antigen is unknown. General study points: PBMCs that were unsorted prevented a conclusive naive versus antigen-experienced comparison.

Next came a second PCR, run for about 7 to 12 cycles, which used a sample-barcoded 5' primer along with a J-beta primer mix. A template-switch adaptor containing 12 random nucleotides labeled each cDNA molecule. Each single sample gave us at least 3 million CDR3-containing paired-end reads. MiXCR was run by TCRdb on the 5' RACE reads, yielding one entry per CDR3 protein. This sample has around 1,500,000 distinct CDR3 sequences, with 28% found just once. The chain recombines TRBV6-6 with TRBJ2-7, with TRBD2 matching over 8 bases. The material sequenced was blood. The source is a woman in her thirties in good health. The CDR3 reads CASKTSGGSYEQYF. The CDR3 DNA reads as TGTGCCAGCAAGACGAGCGGGGGATCCTACGAGCAGTACTTC.